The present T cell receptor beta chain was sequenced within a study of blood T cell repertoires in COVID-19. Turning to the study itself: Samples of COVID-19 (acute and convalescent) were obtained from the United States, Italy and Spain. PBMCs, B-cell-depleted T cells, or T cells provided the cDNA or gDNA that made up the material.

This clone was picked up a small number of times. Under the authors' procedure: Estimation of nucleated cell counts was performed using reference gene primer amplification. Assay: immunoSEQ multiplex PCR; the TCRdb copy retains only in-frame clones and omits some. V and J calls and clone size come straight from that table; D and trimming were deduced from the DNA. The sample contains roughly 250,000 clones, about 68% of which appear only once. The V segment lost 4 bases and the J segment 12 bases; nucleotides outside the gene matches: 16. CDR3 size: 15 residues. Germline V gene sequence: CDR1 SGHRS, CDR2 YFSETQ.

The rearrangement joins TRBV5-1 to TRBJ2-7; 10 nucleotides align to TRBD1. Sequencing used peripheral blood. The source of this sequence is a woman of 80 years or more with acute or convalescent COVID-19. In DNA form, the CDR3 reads TGCGCCAGCAGCCAGGGCAGGGACAGGGGTTCAATCGCGTACTTC. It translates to CASSQGRDRGSIAYF.